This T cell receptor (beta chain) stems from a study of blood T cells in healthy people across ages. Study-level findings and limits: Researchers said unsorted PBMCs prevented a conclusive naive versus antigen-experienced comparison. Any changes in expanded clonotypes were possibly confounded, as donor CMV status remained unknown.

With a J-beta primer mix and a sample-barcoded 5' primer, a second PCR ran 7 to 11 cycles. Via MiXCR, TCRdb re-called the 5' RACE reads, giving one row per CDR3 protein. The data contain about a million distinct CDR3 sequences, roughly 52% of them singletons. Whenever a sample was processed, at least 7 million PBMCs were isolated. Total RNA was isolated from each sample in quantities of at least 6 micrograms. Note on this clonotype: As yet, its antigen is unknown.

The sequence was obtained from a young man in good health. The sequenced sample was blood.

The CDR3 spells CASTGGGATYEQYF. CDR3 coding DNA: TGTGCCAGCACGGGCGGGGGGGCTACCTACGAGCAGTACTTC. The V call is TRBV7-2, the J call TRBJ2-7, with 9 nucleotides matching TRBD2. V was pared by 7 bases and J by 2 bases, with 6 bases of the junction left unmatched. There are 14 residues in the CDR3. CDR1 SGHTA and CDR2 FQGNSA come from the germline V gene.